The clone carrying this T cell receptor beta chain has only a few counts. TCRdb re-derived calls from the RT-PCR reads in MiXCR, one entry per CDR3 protein. The data hold about 680,000 distinct CDR3 sequences, with approximately 14% observed a single time. Germline CDR1 and CDR2: SEHNR and FQNEAQ (reference sequence). V lost 5 bases, J lost 0 bases, and 12 bases lay in between. The CDR3 is made up of 15 amino acids. Input material: memory CD4+ T cells from blood. This TCR derives from a female donor in good health, serving as a healthy control. V is TRBV7-9 and J is TRBJ2-3, with TRBD2 as a possible D gene (5 bases). CDR3 residues: CASSAGLSSTDTQYF. CDR3 nucleotides: TGTGCCAGCAGCGCCGGACTGTCTAGCACAGATACGCAGTATTTT. Drawing the rest from reference TRBV7-9 and TRBJ2-3, the complete variable domain is DTGVSQNPRHKITKRGQNVTFRCDPISEHNRLYWYRQTLGQGPEFLTYFQNEAQLEKSRLLSDRFSAERPKGSFSTLEIQRTEQGDSAMYLCASSAGLSSTDTQYFGPGTRLTVL.